The 13 T cell receptor beta chains below come from one sample, sequenced in a study of CD8 T cells in Susac syndrome. The RNA input was about 0.5 to 1 ug, and it was reverse transcribed with random hexamers. TCRdb reanalysed the immunoSEQ multiplex PCR reads using MiXCR and keeps one entry per CDR3 protein. The sample consists of some 150,000 distinct CDR3 sequences, approximately 93% of them appearing once. Material for sequencing was CD4+ T cells from PBMCs. All receptors come from a human donor in good health.

The chain is built from TRBV19 and TRBJ1-1, with 10 positions matching TRBD1. Trimming cost V 8 bases and J 6 bases; bases outside gene matches: 12. Germline V gene lookup returns CDR1 LNHDA and CDR2 SQIVND (reference sequence). This CDR3 is built from 15 residues. This CDR3 is CASLKYRDRGSEAFF. Written as DNA, the CDR3 is TGTGCCAGTCTTAAATACCGGGACAGGGGATCTGAAGCTTTCTTT.

V usage is TRBV15 and J usage is TRBJ1-5; D is possibly TRBD1 (6 bases). The CDR3 spans 19 residues. With 0 bases removed from V and 1 base from J, the gap between germline ends came to 19 bases. Germline V lookup: CDR1 LNHNV, CDR2 YYDKDF (reference sequence). CDR3 loop: CATSREGVGGGGSNQPQHF. Written as DNA, the CDR3 is TGTGCCACCAGCAGAGAGGGGGTCGGAGGGGGTGGGAGCAATCAGCCCCAGCATTTT.

The DNA for the CDR3 is TGCAGCGTGGGACAGGGAGGGTACTATGGCTACACCTTC. The encoded protein is CSVGQGGYYGYTF. J is TRBJ1-2 and V is TRBV29-1; 9 nucleotides match TRBD1. J lost 3 bases, V lost 6 bases, and 5 bases had no gene match. This CDR3 has 13 amino acids. CDR1 is SQVTM, CDR2 ANQGSEA, per germline.

The chain couples TRBV29-1 to TRBJ2-7; tentative D call: TRBD2 (6 bases). This CDR3 is 15 amino acids long. V was pared by 4 bases and J by 0 bases, with 16 bases between. Germline V gives CDR1 SQVTM, CDR2 ANQGSEA. CDR3 residues: CSVALGAGSSYEQYF. The CDR3 nucleotides read TGCAGCGTTGCCCTCGGAGCGGGCAGCTCCTACGAGCAGTACTTC.

This chain uses TRBV27 with TRBJ1-1, with TRBD1 as a possible D gene (5 bases). V lost 4 bases to trimming and J lost 2 bases, with 11 bases between them. This CDR3 region has 14 residues. Germline values: CDR1 MNHEY, CDR2 SMNVEV (reference sequence). CDR3 residues: CASSSRAVNTEAFF. The CDR3 nucleotides read TGTGCCAGCAGTTCCAGGGCAGTAAACACTGAAGCTTTCTTT.

This chain joins TRBV12-3 or TRBV12-4 and TRBJ1-5, with TRBD1 matching 10 bases. Trimming took 6 bases from V and 5 from J; bases not matched to a gene: 4. The CDR3 spans 14 residues. As DNA, the CDR3 is TGTGCCAGCAGCAGACAGGGGGCACATCAGCCCCAGCATTTT. Translation gives CASSRQGAHQPQHF.

This clonotype has a single count. V usage is TRBV19 and J usage is TRBJ2-2; D may match TRBD1 or TRBD2 (5 bases each). The V and J ends lost 10 bases and 3 bases respectively, with 12 bases between them. In germline, CDR1 is LNHDA, CDR2 SQIVND (reference sequence). The CDR3 consists of 13 residues. The CDR3 DNA is TGTGCCATCTCCGGGGCATACACCGGGGAGCTGTTTTTT. Translating gives CAISGAYTGELFF.

The J gene is TRBJ1-5, the V gene TRBV12-3 or TRBV12-4; D gene uncertain. V was pared by 3 bases and J by 6 bases, with 12 bases between. The CDR3 loop spans 14 amino acids. CDR3 protein: CASSFGNRGQPQHF. The CDR3 DNA reads TGTGCCAGCAGTTTTGGGAACCGCGGTCAGCCCCAGCATTTT.

This sequence joins TRBV10-1 and TRBJ2-1, with 8 nucleotides matching TRBD2. CDR3 length: 16 amino acids. The V gene end was trimmed by 8 bases and the J gene end by 5 bases; junction bases not matched to a gene: 14. Germline CDR1 reads WNHNN; CDR2 reads SYGVQD (reference sequence). The CDR3 bases are TGCGCCAGCTCTGACCCCACCGGGAGGGCCCACAATGAGCAGTTCTTC. This translates into CASSDPTGRAHNEQFF.

This chain joins TRBV6-1 and TRBJ2-4; 10 bases line up with TRBD1. Germline CDR1 and CDR2: MNHNS and SASEGT. The CDR3 spans 19 residues. With 5 bases clipped from V and 0 bases from J, the junction kept 13 bases outside the gene matches. The CDR3 DNA follows: TGTGCCAGCAGTCATATGGGGGGACAGGGGCCTTTAGCCAAAAACATTCAGTACTTC. This codes for CASSHMGGQGPLAKNIQYF.

V gene TRBV19 combines with J gene TRBJ2-5; the D gene is possibly TRBD2 (7 bases). CDR1 is LNHDA, CDR2 SQIVND, per germline (reference sequence). The CDR3 has 15 residues. Trimming cost V 5 bases and J 4 bases, with 17 bases left between them. CDR3 region: CASSPSTRGGETQYF. CDR3 coding DNA: TGTGCCAGTAGTCCGTCGACTAGGGGGGGAGAGACCCAGTACTTC.

V usage is TRBV11-1 and J usage is TRBJ2-7, with D uncertain. Germline V gene data show CDR1 as SGHAT and CDR2 as FQDESV (reference sequence). This CDR3 is 12 amino acids long. V was trimmed by 5 bases and J by 6 bases, leaving 11 bases between them. The CDR3 DNA reads TGTGCCAGCAGCATCCGACTGTCCGAGCAGTACTTC. Protein product: CASSIRLSEQYF.

The chain combines TRBV20-1 with TRBJ1-2; D may be TRBD1 (5 bases). The V gene lost 0 bases and the J gene lost 5 bases, with 25 bases spanning the gap. The CDR3 is made up of 18 amino acids. CDR1 DFQATT and CDR2 SNEGSKA come from the germline V gene (reference sequence). The CDR3 region is CSAREAPFVPVGPYGYTF. CDR3 nucleotides: TGCAGTGCTAGAGAAGCCCCTTTCGTGCCAGTGGGGCCTTATGGCTACACCTTC.